This TCR beta chain was sequenced for a study of T cell repertoires in aging, cancer and after chemotherapy. The template was genomic DNA from peripheral blood, not RNA. Germline loops: CDR1 SQVTM, CDR2 ANQGSEA. This CDR3 has 13 residues. The V end was cut by 4 bases, the J end by 4 bases, with 13 bases between. Rearranged V-D-J TRB sequences were amplified with a mixed TRB-A/B primer pool. TCRdb reanalysed the multiplex PCR reads using MiXCR and keeps one entry per CDR3 protein. The sample has around 12,000 distinct CDR3 sequences, 25% seen once; the top ten hold approximately 52%. Sequenced material: blood. This TCR derives from a human donor in good health. This sequence joins TRBV29-1 and TRBJ1-1; no reliable D call. The CDR3, as DNA: TGCAGCGTTGTTTTTTATCTGGGCACTGAAGCTTTCTTT. It is translated as CSVVFYLGTEAFF.